Sequencing of this TCR beta chain was carried out in a study of OX40 agonist ivuxolimab in advanced cancers. As for the study more broadly: Ivuxolimab was an agonistic, fully human IgG2 monoclonal antibody directed against OX40 (CD134), a costimulatory receptor. Intravenous ivuxolimab was administered to patients every 2 weeks at six dose levels: 0.01, 0.1, 0.3, 1.5, 3 and 10 mg/kg. Of the roughly 50 dose-escalation patients, hepatocellular carcinoma was present in approximately 20, melanoma in approximately 15, renal cell carcinoma in 9 and head and neck cancer in 9. In the dose-escalation cohort, around four fifths of patients were male, and the mean age was 60 years with a range of about 20 to 79. Prior anti-PD-1, anti-PD-L1 or anti-CTLA-4 therapy was permitted, and 40% of dose-escalation patients had received checkpoint inhibitors. Partial responses were achieved by three dose-escalation patients, of whom one had hepatocellular carcinoma and two had cutaneous melanoma. The point of sequencing TCRbeta in the periphery was to test whether ivuxolimab changed TCR sequence diversity and drove clonal T-cell expansion. The monotherapy dose-escalation portion (N of about 50 patients) of the phase I ivuxolimab trial is reported in the paper.

Patients with a history of autoimmune disease or receiving systemic immunosuppression were excluded from the trial. In every dose cohort, peripheral blood was drawn for TCR sequencing at baseline, cycle 4 day 1, and cycle 7 day 1. The samples were drawn from a first-in-human, open-label, multicenter phase I dose-escalation trial of ivuxolimab. The trial enrolled adults with locally advanced or metastatic head and neck squamous cell, hepatocellular, melanoma or renal cell carcinoma. Before TCR sequencing, CD4+ T cells and CD8+ T cells were sorted from peripheral blood as separate populations. Study-wide conclusions, independent of this receptor: In the 0.1-3.0 mg/kg groups, partial responders had among the lowest normalized peripheral clonal expansion, particularly in CD8+ T cells. At doses from 0.1 to 3.0 mg/kg, clonal expansion was seen in both CD4+ and CD8+ blood T cells between baseline and week 6. Antigen specificity was not determined for the clonally expanded peripheral T cells. Low levels of normalized T-cell clonal expansion were also seen in some patients who did not respond. After ivuxolimab, more expanded clones were found on average in CD8+ T cells than in CD4+ T cells.

Genomic DNA was extracted from sorted cells for sequencing of the TCRbeta CDR3 region. The immunoSEQ Assay was used for sequencing of TCRbeta CDR3 regions. This is the immuneACCESS table as TCRdb keeps it, with only in-frame sequences that have V and J called. A part of the clones is gone; compared with another copy, unresolved V genes explain less than half, and the rest is unexplained. In this sample the table shows about 77,000 clones, about 84% of which occur a single time. Jointly, the top ten make up 4.6% of the sample. The sample holds a few counts of this clone. Its antigen is not yet known. The record has no base qualities; no much larger clone is one base away. This sequence originates from an adult with an advanced solid tumor such as melanoma, head and neck, liver or kidney cancer. This material consisted of CD4+ or CD8+ T cells sorted from blood, taken in a trial of the OX40 agonist ivuxolimab.

The bases are TGCGCCAGCAGTCCTAAAACCGGAGACTCAGGACGTACCGAGCAGTACTTC. Its translation reads: CASSPKTGDSGRTEQYF. The chain is assembled from TRBV23-1 and TRBJ2-7; the D gene cannot be named for sure. TRBV23-1 is known as an ORF, though its function is uncertain. Deletion took 4 bases off V and 6 bases off J, with a span of 25 bases between the germline ends. The CDR3 measures 17 amino acids from cysteine to phenylalanine. The kept DNA is CDR3 alone, 51 bases in frame from the first base.